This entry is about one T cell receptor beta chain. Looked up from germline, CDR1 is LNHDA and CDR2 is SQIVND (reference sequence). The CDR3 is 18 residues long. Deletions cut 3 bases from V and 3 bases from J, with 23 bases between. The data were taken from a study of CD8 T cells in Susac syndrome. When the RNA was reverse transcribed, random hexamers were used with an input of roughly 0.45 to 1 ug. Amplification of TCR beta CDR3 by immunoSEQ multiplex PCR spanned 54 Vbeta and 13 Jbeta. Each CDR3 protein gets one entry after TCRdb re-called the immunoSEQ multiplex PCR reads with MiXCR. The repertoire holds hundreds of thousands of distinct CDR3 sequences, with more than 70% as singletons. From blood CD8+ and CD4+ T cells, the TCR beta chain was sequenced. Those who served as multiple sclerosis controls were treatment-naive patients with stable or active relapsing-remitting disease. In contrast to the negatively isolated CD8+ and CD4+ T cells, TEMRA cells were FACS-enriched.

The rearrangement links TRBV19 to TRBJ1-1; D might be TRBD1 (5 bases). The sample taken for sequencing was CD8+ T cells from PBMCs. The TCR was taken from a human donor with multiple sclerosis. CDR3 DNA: TGTGCCAGTAGTATGGACCACCCTGGGACCGGGCTGTACACTGAAGCTTTCTTT. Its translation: CASSMDHPGTGLYTEAFF.